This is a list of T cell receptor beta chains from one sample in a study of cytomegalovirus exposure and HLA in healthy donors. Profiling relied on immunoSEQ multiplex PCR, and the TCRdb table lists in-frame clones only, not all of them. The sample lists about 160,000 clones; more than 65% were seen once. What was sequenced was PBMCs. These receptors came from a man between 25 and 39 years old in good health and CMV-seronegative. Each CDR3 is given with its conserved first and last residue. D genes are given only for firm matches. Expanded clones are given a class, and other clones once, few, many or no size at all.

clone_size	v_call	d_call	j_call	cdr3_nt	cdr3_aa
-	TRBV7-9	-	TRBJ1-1	TGTGCCAGCAGCCGAGGGGGTCTCGGGACTGAAGCTTTCTTT	CASSRGGLGTEAFF
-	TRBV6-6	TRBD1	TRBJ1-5	TGTGCCAGCAGAACTCATGGACAGGCAGGGAATCAGCCCCAGCATTTT	CASRTHGQAGNQPQHF
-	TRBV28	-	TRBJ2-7	TGTGCCAGCAGTTTACGCGTCCCCTCCTACGAGCAGTACTTC	CASSLRVPSYEQYF
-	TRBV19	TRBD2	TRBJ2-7	TGTGCCAGTAGTATGTCTGGGGGTCTAGCGGACTCCTACGAGCAGTACTTC	CASSMSGGLADSYEQYF
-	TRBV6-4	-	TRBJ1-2	TGTGCCAGCAGTGAAGTTATTGGGCAGGGCTACACCTTC	CASSEVIGQGYTF
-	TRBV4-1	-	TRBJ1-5	TGCGCCAGCAGCCGAGGAGATCAGCCCCAGCATTTT	CASSRGDQPQHF
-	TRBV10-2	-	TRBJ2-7	TGCGCCAGCACGCCTTACAGGGACGAGCAGTACTTC	CASTPYRDEQYF
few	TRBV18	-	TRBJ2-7	TGTGCCAGCTCACCACTTGACAGTTCCTACGAGCAGTACTTC	CASSPLDSSYEQYF
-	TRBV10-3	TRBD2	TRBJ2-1	TGTGCCATCAGTGCGCCGGGACTAGCGGCCAATGAGCAGTTCTTC	CAISAPGLAANEQFF
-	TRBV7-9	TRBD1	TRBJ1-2	TGTGCCAGCAGCCCTTGGACAGGGGAAAGCAGGGGCGGCTACACCTTC	CASSPWTGESRGGYTF
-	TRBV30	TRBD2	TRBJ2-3	TGTGCCTGGAGTGTAGGGCTAGCGGGAGGGGTAGATACGCAGTATTTT	CAWSVGLAGGVDTQYF
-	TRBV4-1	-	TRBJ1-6	TGCGCCAGCAGCCAACAGCGAACGATGACCCTTAATTCACCCCTCCACTTT	CASSQQRTMTLNSPLHF
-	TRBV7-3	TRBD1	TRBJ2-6	TGTGCCAGCAGCTTAAATCCAGGGGGCGTGCGAGGGGCCAACGTCCTGACTTTC	CASSLNPGGVRGANVLTF
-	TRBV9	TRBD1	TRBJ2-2	TGTGCCAGCAGCGCGACGACAGGGGTCACCGGGGAGCTGTTTTTT	CASSATTGVTGELFF
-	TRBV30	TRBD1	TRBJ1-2	TGTGCCTGGAGTGTACGGCAGGGGGTAGACTACACCTTC	CAWSVRQGVDYTF
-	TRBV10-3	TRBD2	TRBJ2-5	TGTGCCATCAGATCTAGCGGGGTTGAAGAGACCCAGTACTTC	CAIRSSGVEETQYF
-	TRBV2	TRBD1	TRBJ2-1	TGTGCCAGCAGCATGAGTCGAACAGGGGGCAGCTCCTACAATGAGCAGTTCTTC	CASSMSRTGGSSYNEQFF
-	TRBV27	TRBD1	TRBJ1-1	TGTGCCAGCAGTATTAGGGGGCTAGACACTGAAGCTTTCTTT	CASSIRGLDTEAFF
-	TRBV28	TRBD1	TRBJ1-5	TGTGCCAGCAGTTTAATGGACAGGGGGCTGAGTCAGCCCCAGCATTTT	CASSLMDRGLSQPQHF
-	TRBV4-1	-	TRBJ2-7	TGCGCCAGCAGCCAAACGGACATCTTGGTCTACGAGCAGTACTTC	CASSQTDILVYEQYF
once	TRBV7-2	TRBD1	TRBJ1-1	TGTGCCAGCAGCGCAAGACAGGGGGATGCGAACACTGAAGCTTTCTTT	CASSARQGDANTEAFF
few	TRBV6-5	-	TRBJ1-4	TGTGCCAGCAGAAACAGAGCAACTAATGAAAAACTGTTTTTT	CASRNRATNEKLFF
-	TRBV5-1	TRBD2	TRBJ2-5	TGCGCCAGCAGCTTGGGCTCTAGCGGGTCCCAAGAGACCCAGTACTTC	CASSLGSSGSQETQYF
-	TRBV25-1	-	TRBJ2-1	TGTGCCAGCTCCGAGTACAATGAGCAGTTCTTC	CASSEYNEQFF
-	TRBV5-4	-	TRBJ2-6	TGTGCCAGCAGGGGGCTCGGGGCCAACGTCCTGACTTTC	CASRGLGANVLTF
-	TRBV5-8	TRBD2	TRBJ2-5	TGTGCCAGCAGCTTGGTTCTAGCGGAAGGCCAAGAGACCCAGTACTTC	CASSLVLAEGQETQYF
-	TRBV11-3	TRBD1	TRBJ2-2	TGTGCCAGCAGCTGGGGGACAGCTAACACCGGGGAGCTGTTTTTT	CASSWGTANTGELFF
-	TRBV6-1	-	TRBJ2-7	TGTGCCAGCAGTGCCGGGAGCTCCTACGAGCAGTACTTC	CASSAGSSYEQYF
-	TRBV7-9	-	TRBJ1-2	TGTGCCAGCAGCCCCGGGGGCTACACCTTC	CASSPGGYTF
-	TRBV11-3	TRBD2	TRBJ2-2	TGTGCCAGCAGCTCGAGTGGGGCTAGCGGGCCGTTCAACACCGGGGAGCTGTTTTTT	CASSSSGASGPFNTGELFF
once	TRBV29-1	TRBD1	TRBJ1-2	TGCAGCGCAGGACAGGGCTATGGCTACACCTTC	CSAGQGYGYTF
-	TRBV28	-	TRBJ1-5	TGTGCCAGCAGTTTAGGACAGAGTTGGAATCAGCCCCAGCATTTT	CASSLGQSWNQPQHF
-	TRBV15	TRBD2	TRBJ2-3	TGTGCCACCAGCCCACTAGCGGGGGGGGCCACAGATACGCAGTATTTT	CATSPLAGGATDTQYF
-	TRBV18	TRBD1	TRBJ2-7	TGTGCCAGCTCACTTGAGATGGGACAGGGGGGCTACGAGCAGTACTTC	CASSLEMGQGGYEQYF
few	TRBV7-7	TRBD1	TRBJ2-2	TGTGCTAGCAGCTCACGACAGGGTATAACCGGGGAGCTGTTTTTT	CASSSRQGITGELFF